What follows describes a single T cell receptor (beta chain). The sample comes from a study of T cell changes during pregnancy in multiple sclerosis. The CDR3 consists of 16 residues. The V end lost 4 bases, the J end lost 0 bases, and 15 bases lay between the germline ends. The germline CDR1 and CDR2 sequences are SGHNT and YYREEE (reference sequence). The method was immunoSEQ multiplex PCR; TCRdb's version includes in-frame clones alone and lacks a portion of them. This sample yields 60,000 or so clones, of which nearly 95% are seen a single time; under 0.95% belongs to the top ten. This material consisted of peripheral blood, taken in the first trimester of pregnancy. This receptor was taken from a female donor with multiple sclerosis, enrolled in a pregnancy study. This chain uses TRBV5-4 with TRBJ2-3, with D possibly TRBD2 on 6 matching bases. The CDR3 region has the DNA TGTGCCAGCAGCCCACCAGGAGGGCGAAGCACAGATACGCAGTATTTT. This sequence encodes CASSPPGGRSTDTQYF.